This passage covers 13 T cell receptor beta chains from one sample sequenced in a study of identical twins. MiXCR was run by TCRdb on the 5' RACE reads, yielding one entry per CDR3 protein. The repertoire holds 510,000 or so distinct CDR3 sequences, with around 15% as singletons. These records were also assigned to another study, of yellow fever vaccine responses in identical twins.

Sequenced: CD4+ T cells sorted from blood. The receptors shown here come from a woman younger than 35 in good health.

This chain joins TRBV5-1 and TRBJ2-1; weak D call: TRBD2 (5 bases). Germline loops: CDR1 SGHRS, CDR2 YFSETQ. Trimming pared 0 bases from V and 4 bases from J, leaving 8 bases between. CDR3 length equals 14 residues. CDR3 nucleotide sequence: TGCGCCAGCAGCTTGGCTTGGACTTACAATGAGCAGTTCTTC. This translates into CASSLAWTYNEQFF.

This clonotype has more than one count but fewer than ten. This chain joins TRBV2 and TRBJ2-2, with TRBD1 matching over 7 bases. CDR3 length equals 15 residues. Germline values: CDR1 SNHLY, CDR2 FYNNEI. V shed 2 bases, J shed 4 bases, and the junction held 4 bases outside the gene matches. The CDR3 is CASSERTGATGELFF. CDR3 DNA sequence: TGTGCCAGCAGTGAAAGGACAGGTGCCACCGGGGAGCTGTTTTTT. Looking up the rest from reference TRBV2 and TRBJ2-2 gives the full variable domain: EPEVTQTPSHQVTQMGQEVILRCVPISNHLYFYWYRQILGQKVEFLVSFYNNEISEKSEIFDDQFSVERPDGSNFTLKIRSTKLEDSAMYFCASSERTGATGELFFGEGSRLTVL.

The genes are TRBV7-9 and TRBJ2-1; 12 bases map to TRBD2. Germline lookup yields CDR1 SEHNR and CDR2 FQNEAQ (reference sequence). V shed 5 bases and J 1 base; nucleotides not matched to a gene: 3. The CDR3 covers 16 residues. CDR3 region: CASSGGLAGSYNEQFF. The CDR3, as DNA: TGTGCCAGCAGCGGGGGACTAGCGGGTTCCTACAATGAGCAGTTCTTC.

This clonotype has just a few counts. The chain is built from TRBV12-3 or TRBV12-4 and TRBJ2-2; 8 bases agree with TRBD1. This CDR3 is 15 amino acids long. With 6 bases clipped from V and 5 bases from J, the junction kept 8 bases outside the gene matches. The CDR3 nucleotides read TGTGCCAGCAGACGGGACAGGACCGGGACCGGGGAGCTGTTTTTT. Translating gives CASRRDRTGTGELFF.

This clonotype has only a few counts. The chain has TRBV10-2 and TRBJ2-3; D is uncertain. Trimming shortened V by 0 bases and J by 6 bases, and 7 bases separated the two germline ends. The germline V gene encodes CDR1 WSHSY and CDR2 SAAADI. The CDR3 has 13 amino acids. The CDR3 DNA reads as TGCGCCAGCAGTGAGTCTGCGAGGGATACGCAGTATTTT. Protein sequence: CASSESARDTQYF.

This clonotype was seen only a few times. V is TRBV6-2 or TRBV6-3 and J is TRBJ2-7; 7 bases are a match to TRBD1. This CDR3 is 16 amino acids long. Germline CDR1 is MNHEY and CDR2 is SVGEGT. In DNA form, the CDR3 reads TGTGCCAGCAGTCCAGCCGGGACAGCACTACTTACGAGCAAGGACGTC. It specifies CASSPAGTALLTSKDV.

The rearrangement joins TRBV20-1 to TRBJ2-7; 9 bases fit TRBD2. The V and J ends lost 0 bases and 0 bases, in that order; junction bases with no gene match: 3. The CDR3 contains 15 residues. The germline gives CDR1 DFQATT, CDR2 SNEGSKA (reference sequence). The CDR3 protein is CSAREASGTSYEQYF. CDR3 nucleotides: TGCAGTGCTAGAGAGGCTAGCGGGACCTCCTACGAGCAGTACTTC.

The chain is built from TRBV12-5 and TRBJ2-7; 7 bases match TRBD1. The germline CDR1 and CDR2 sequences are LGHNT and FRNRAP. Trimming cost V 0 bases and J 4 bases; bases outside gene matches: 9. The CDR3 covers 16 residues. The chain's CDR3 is CASGLVRPGQTYEQYF. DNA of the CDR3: TGTGCTAGTGGTTTGGTCCGGCCGGGACAGACTTACGAGCAGTACTTC.

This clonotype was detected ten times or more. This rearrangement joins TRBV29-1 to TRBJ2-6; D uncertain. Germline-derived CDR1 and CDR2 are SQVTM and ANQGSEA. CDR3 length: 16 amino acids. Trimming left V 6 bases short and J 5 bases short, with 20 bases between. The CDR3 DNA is TGCAGCGTCAACACTCAGAAGGGCGCCTGGGCCAACGTCCTGACTTTC. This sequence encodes CSVNTQKGAWANVLTF.

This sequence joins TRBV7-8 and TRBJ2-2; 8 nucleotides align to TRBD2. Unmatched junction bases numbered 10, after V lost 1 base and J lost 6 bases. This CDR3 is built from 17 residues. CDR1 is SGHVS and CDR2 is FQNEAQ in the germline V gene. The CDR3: CASSLGGFSGSPGELFF. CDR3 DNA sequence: TGTGCCAGCAGCTTAGGCGGATTCAGCGGGAGTCCCGGGGAGCTGTTTTTT. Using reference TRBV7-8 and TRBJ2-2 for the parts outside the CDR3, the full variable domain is GAGVSQSPRYKVAKRGQDVALRCDPISGHVSLFWYQQALGQGPEFLTYFQNEAQLDKSGLPSDRFFAERPEGSVSTLKIQRTQQEDSAVYLCASSLGGFSGSPGELFFGEGSRLTVL.

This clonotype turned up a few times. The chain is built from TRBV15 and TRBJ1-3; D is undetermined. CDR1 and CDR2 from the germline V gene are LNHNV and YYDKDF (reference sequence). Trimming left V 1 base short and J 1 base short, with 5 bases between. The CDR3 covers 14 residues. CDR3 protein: CATSRGGSGNTIYF. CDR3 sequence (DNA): TGTGCCACCAGCAGAGGGGGATCTGGAAACACCATATATTTT. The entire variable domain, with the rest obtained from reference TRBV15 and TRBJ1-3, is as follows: DAMVIQNPRYQVTQFGKPVTLSCSQTLNHNVMYWYQQKSSQAPKLLFHYYDKDFNNEADTPDNFQSRRPNTSFCFLDIRSPGLGDTAMYLCATSRGGSGNTIYFGEGSWLTVV.

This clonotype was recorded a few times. CDR3 in amino acids: CASSPPGLAGGLSYEQYV. The CDR3 region has the DNA TGTGCCAGCAGCCCGCCGGGACTAGCGGGGGGGCTCTCCTACGAGCAGTACGTC. The chain employs TRBV11-2 and TRBJ2-7; 16 bases map to TRBD2. Trimming took 5 bases from V and 0 from J; bases not matched to a gene: 7. The CDR3 loop spans 18 amino acids. The germline V gene encodes CDR1 SGHAT and CDR2 FQNNGV.

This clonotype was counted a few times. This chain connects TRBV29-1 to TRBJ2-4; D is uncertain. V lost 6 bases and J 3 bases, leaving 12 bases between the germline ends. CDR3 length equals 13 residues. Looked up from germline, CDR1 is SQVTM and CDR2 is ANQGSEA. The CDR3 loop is CSVSESGKNIQYF. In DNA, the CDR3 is TGCAGCGTCTCCGAATCGGGCAAAAACATTCAGTACTTC. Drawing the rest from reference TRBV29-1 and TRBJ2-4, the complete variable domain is SAVISQKPSRDICQRGTSLTIQCQVDSQVTMMFWYRQQPGQSLTLIATANQGSEATYESGFVIDKFPISRPNLTFSTLTVSNMSPEDSSIYLCSVSESGKNIQYFGAGTRLSVL.